These 28 T cell receptor beta chains were sequenced from one sample in a study of shared clonotypes between healthy human individuals. TCRdb keeps only in-frame clones here, not all; method: immunoSEQ multiplex PCR. Of around 2,000,000 clones listed, 95% are singletons. Sequencing was done on a sample of naive CD4+ T cells sorted from blood. Subset defined: CD45RA+ positively selected. All receptors come from a man in his late teens or twenties in good health.

V gene TRBV12-5 combines with J gene TRBJ2-5, with 11 bases identical to TRBD1. CDR1 and CDR2 from the germline V gene are LGHNT and FRNRAP. V gave up 5 bases and J gave up 5 bases; unmatched junction bases: 4. The CDR3 has 14 residues. DNA of the CDR3: TGTGCTAGTGGTCAGGGACAGGGGGACGAGACCCAGTACTTC. This gives the protein CASGQGQGDETQYF.

For this clone: This sample includes further DNA sequences coding for the same CDR3. This chain joins TRBV5-6 and TRBJ2-5; possibly TRBD1 for D (6 bases). Germline CDR1 SGHDT, CDR2 YYEEEE. Trimming cost V 2 bases and J 3 bases, with 8 bases left between them. This CDR3 comprises 13 residues. The CDR3 is CASSLGGEETQYF. The CDR3 DNA reads as TGTGCCAGCAGCTTAGGGGGAGAAGAGACCCAGTACTTC.

The chain couples TRBV5-1 to TRBJ2-5; D possibly matches TRBD1 or TRBD2 (6 bases each). The V gene's germline CDR1 is SGHRS and CDR2 YFSETQ. Trimming pared 4 bases from V and 5 bases from J, leaving 18 bases between. The CDR3 contains 15 residues. The CDR3 here is CASSASGTSGETQYF. In DNA form, the CDR3 reads TGCGCCAGCAGCGCCTCCGGGACAAGCGGGGAGACCCAGTACTTC.

This rearrangement joins TRBV28 to TRBJ1-2, with D uncertain. V was cut by 6 bases and J by 4 bases, with 12 bases left in between. In germline, CDR1 is MDHEN, CDR2 SYDVKM. The CDR3 length is 13 residues. CDR3 sequence: CASRPTQGYGYTF. The DNA for the CDR3 is TGTGCCAGCAGACCGACGCAAGGCTATGGCTACACCTTC.

V usage is TRBV10-3 and J usage is TRBJ1-1, with D uncertain. CDR3 length: 14 amino acids. V lost 0 bases and J lost 10, with 15 bases in between. Germline V gives CDR1 ENHRY, CDR2 SYGVKD. CDR3: CAISESEAKHSAFF. The CDR3 coding sequence is TGTGCCATCAGTGAGTCAGAAGCAAAGCACTCAGCTTTCTTT.

The rearrangement uses TRBV2 and TRBJ1-5; 7 positions match TRBD1. From germline, CDR1 is SNHLY and CDR2 FYNNEI. CDR3 size: 15 residues. J gave up 6 bases and V 6 bases, and 11 bases lay outside the gene matches. In nucleotides, the CDR3 is TGTGCCAGCAGAAGCCGGGACAGCCGTATTCAGCCCCAGCATTTT. Its protein product is CASRSRDSRIQPQHF.

The rearrangement uses TRBV7-2 and TRBJ1-1; possible D gene TRBD1, 5 bases. The CDR3 is 13 amino acids. CDR1 is SGHTA, CDR2 FQGNSA, per germline. The germline V and J ends were trimmed by 5 bases and 1 base, with 8 bases remaining between them. CDR3 region: CASSHQGNTEAFF. The CDR3 DNA is TGTGCCAGCAGCCACCAGGGGAACACTGAAGCTTTCTTT.

V usage is TRBV7-6 and J usage is TRBJ1-3, with a tentative D call TRBD1 (5 bases). V was trimmed by 5 bases and J by 7 bases, leaving 12 bases between them. The length of the CDR3 is 13 residues. Germline CDR1 SGHVS, CDR2 FNYEAQ. This CDR3 is CASSNGRGNTIYF. The CDR3 DNA sequence: TGTGCCAGCAGCAATGGGAGGGGCAACACCATATATTTT.

The chain recombines TRBV18 with TRBJ2-7; possible D gene TRBD2, 5 bases. The V end was cut by 3 bases, the J end by 7 bases, with 10 bases between. Germline CDR1 reads KGHSH; CDR2 reads LQKENI. CDR3 length: 12 amino acids. CDR3 DNA: TGTGCCAGCTCACCCCTAGCTCAGGAGCAGTACTTC. Translating it yields CASSPLAQEQYF.

The chain couples TRBV7-9 to TRBJ2-7; 8 bases line up with TRBD1. The ends lost 10 bases at V and 1 base at J; junction bases unmatched: 9. The CDR3 consists of 14 residues. The germline V gene has CDR1 SEHNR and CDR2 FQNEAQ (reference sequence). Here the CDR3 DNA reads TGTGCCACCAGAGACGGACAGGGATCCTACGAGCAGTACTTC. It specifies CATRDGQGSYEQYF.

This chain joins TRBV11-2 and TRBJ2-7; the D call may be TRBD1 or TRBD2 (5 bases each). Germline values: CDR1 SGHAT, CDR2 FQNNGV. V was clipped by 4 bases and J by 7 bases, with 17 bases between them. The CDR3 sequence is 14 residues long. CDR3 sequence: CASSSTQGRLEQYF. The CDR3 coding sequence is TGTGCCAGCAGCTCAACCCAGGGACGCCTTGAGCAGTACTTC.

The table lists this clone with a count of one. The rearrangement links TRBV30 to TRBJ2-5, with D possibly being TRBD1 (5 bases). Trimming took off 3 bases at V and 7 bases at J, with 15 bases between the two ends. The CDR3 covers 13 residues. Looked up from germline, CDR1 is GTSNPN and CDR2 is SVGIG (reference sequence). As DNA, the CDR3 is TGTGCCTGGAGGGGCGTAGGGGTTGGGACCCAGTACTTC. This encodes CAWRGVGVGTQYF. The variable domain in full, with the rest retrieved from reference TRBV30 and TRBJ2-5, is SQTIHQWPATLVQPVGSPLSLECTVEGTSNPNLYWYRQAAGRGLQLLFYSVGIGQISSEVPQNLSASRPQDRQFILSSKKLLLSDSGFYLCAWRGVGVGTQYFGPGTRLLVL.

The rearrangement uses TRBV28 and TRBJ1-1; 10 nucleotides align to TRBD1. V dropped 5 bases and J dropped 3; count of bases not matched to a gene: 9. Germline loops: CDR1 MDHEN, CDR2 SYDVKM. The CDR3 loop spans 16 amino acids. In DNA, the CDR3 is TGTGCCAGCAGTCCACCTTCCGGGACAGGGGACACTGAAGCTTTCTTT. Translated, it gives CASSPPSGTGDTEAFF.

The chain employs TRBV10-2 and TRBJ2-5, with D perhaps TRBD1 (6 bases). CDR1 and CDR2 from the germline V gene are WSHSY and SAAADI. The CDR3 contains 13 residues. V shed 2 bases and J shed 8 bases, with 12 bases lying between them. The CDR3 sequence: CASSEQGQGTQYF. In DNA form, the CDR3 reads TGCGCCAGCAGTGAGCAGGGGCAGGGCACCCAGTACTTC.

The chain carries TRBV10-3 and TRBJ1-1; 8 bases match TRBD1. Germline trimming cut 7 bases from V and 1 base from J; bases unmatched to any gene: 8. Germline CDR1 ENHRY, CDR2 SYGVKD. The CDR3 length is 15 residues. CDR3 in DNA: TGTGCCATCACCGGAATACAGGGGGGGAACACTGAAGCTTTCTTT. This sequence encodes CAITGIQGGNTEAFF.

This clone was found a few times. The V call is TRBV10-3, the J call TRBJ1-6, with D uncertain. The V and J ends lost 0 bases and 11 bases respectively, with 11 bases between them. CDR1 and CDR2 (germline): ENHRY, SYGVKD. The CDR3 is 14 amino acids. CDR3 sequence: CAISESSGRTPLHF. The CDR3 DNA reads as TGTGCCATCAGTGAGTCGAGCGGGAGGACACCCCTCCACTTT.

This rearrangement joins TRBV5-1 to TRBJ2-1, with TRBD1 matching 8 bases. The junction had 3 bases not matched to a gene; V was cut back by 6 bases and J by 7 bases. Germline V gene lookup returns CDR1 SGHRS and CDR2 YFSETQ. The CDR3 has 12 amino acids. The CDR3 bases are TGCGCCAGCACTCAGGGGGCTAATGAGCAGTTCTTC. It translates to CASTQGANEQFF.

The chain couples TRBV6-6 to TRBJ2-5; D is uncertain. The length of the CDR3 is 13 residues. Germline V CDR1 and CDR2: MNHNY, SVGAGI (reference sequence). V was shortened by 6 bases and J by 3 bases, with 11 bases between the two germline ends. The CDR3 nucleotides read TGTGCCAGCAGCCCGGGCCACAAAGAGACCCAGTACTTC. Translated, it gives CASSPGHKETQYF.

The V and J genes are TRBV6-5 and TRBJ1-1; unclear D gene. The CDR3 has 14 amino acids. The ends were cut back, 2 bases at V and 4 bases at J, with 11 bases in the middle. The V gene's germline CDR1 is MNHEY and CDR2 SVGAGI. In nucleotides, the CDR3 is TGTGCCAGCAGTTACGGGTTGATGAGCACTGAAGCTTTCTTT. Residues: CASSYGLMSTEAFF.

The chain carries TRBV7-9 and TRBJ2-2; no clear D gene. CDR1 is SEHNR and CDR2 is FQNEAQ in the germline V gene (reference sequence). V lost 5 bases and J 0 bases, leaving 16 bases between the germline ends. The length of the CDR3 is 17 residues. The CDR3 loop reads CASSERPDGSNTGELFF. The CDR3 DNA reads TGTGCCAGCAGCGAACGGCCGGACGGGTCGAACACCGGGGAGCTGTTTTTT.

The genes are TRBV18 and TRBJ2-3, with TRBD2 identical over 9 bases. This CDR3 comprises 15 residues. Germline values: CDR1 KGHSH, CDR2 LQKENI. The V and J ends lost 3 bases and 6 bases, in that order; junction bases with no gene match: 7. The CDR3 region is CASSPLAGSADTQYF. CDR3 sequence (DNA): TGTGCCAGCTCACCCCTAGCGGGGAGCGCGGATACGCAGTATTTT.

V gene TRBV6-1 combines with J gene TRBJ2-7, with D hard to call. CDR1 is MNHNS and CDR2 is SASEGT in the germline V gene. The V end was cut by 0 bases, the J end by 11 bases, with 11 bases between. The CDR3 extends over 12 amino acids. The CDR3 is CASSEAGDRKYF. DNA of the CDR3: TGTGCCAGCAGTGAAGCGGGTGATCGTAAGTACTTC.

V usage is TRBV5-1 and J usage is TRBJ2-2; unclear D gene. This CDR3 has 14 amino acids. The ends were cut back, 2 bases at V and 5 bases at J, with 10 bases in the middle. The germline CDR1 and CDR2 sequences are SGHRS and YFSETQ. CDR3 nucleotides: TGCGCCAGCAGCTTTGTGGGAAAAACCGGGGAGCTGTTTTTT. It specifies CASSFVGKTGELFF. The full variable domain, in which reference TRBV5-1 and TRBJ2-2 provide the parts outside the CDR3, is KAGVTQTPRYLIKTRGQQVTLSCSPISGHRSVSWYQQTPGQGLQFLFEYFSETQRNKGNFPGRFSGRQFSNSRSEMNVSTLELGDSALYLCASSFVGKTGELFFGEGSRLTVL.

The V gene is TRBV18, the J gene TRBJ2-3; D gene ambiguous. Trimming pared 6 bases from V and 4 bases from J, leaving 11 bases between. Germline CDR1 is KGHSH and CDR2 is LQKENI. The CDR3 runs 13 residues. The CDR3 region has the DNA TGTGCCAGCTCGCACCCAAGGGCAGATACGCAGTATTTT. Its protein is CASSHPRADTQYF.

V gene TRBV7-2 combines with J gene TRBJ2-7; D gene ambiguous. Germline CDR1 is SGHTA and CDR2 is FQGNSA. Trimming left V 2 bases short and J 0 bases short, with 8 bases between. The CDR3 runs to 14 residues. DNA of the CDR3: TGTGCCAGCAGCTTACGGCCAGGCTCCTACGAGCAGTACTTC. Translation: CASSLRPGSYEQYF.

This chain uses TRBV25-1 with TRBJ2-2, with D unclear. Germline V CDR1 and CDR2: MGHDK, SYGVNS. V lost 5 bases, J lost 7 bases, and 14 bases lay in between. This CDR3 contains 14 residues. CDR3: CASSNFPVSGELFF. CDR3 DNA sequence: TGTGCCAGCAGTAACTTCCCCGTGAGCGGGGAGCTGTTTTTT.

CDR3 protein: CAISEAVGGNTIYF. CDR3 DNA sequence: TGTGCCATCAGTGAGGCGGTGGGCGGAAACACCATATATTTT. This chain joins TRBV10-3 and TRBJ1-3; D uncertain. V gave up 2 bases and J gave up 4 bases, with 9 bases separating them. The CDR3 loop spans 14 amino acids. Germline CDR1 ENHRY, CDR2 SYGVKD.

This chain joins TRBV6-1 and TRBJ1-5; 9 bases agree with TRBD1. The CDR3 extends over 15 amino acids. Unmatched junction bases numbered 6, after V lost 2 bases and J lost 7 bases. Germline CDR1 MNHNS, CDR2 SASEGT. CDR3 loop: CASSEWDRVGQPQHF. The DNA for the CDR3 is TGTGCCAGCAGTGAATGGGACAGGGTGGGGCAGCCCCAGCATTTT.